This TCR beta chain is from a study of shared T cell receptors in the human thymus. V lost 1 base and J lost 8; bases outside the gene matches: 3. This CDR3 is built from 13 residues. The V gene's germline CDR1 is SGHTA and CDR2 FQGNSA. Assay: immunoSEQ multiplex PCR; the TCRdb copy retains only in-frame clones and omits some. The sample has hundreds of thousands of clones; roughly 86% are singletons. Separately, the same data were catalogued under a study of human thymus T cells.

Sequencing was performed on thymocytes. The J gene is TRBJ2-3, the V gene TRBV7-2, with 7 bases that match TRBD2. The TCR was taken from a boy younger than two with a congenital heart defect. The DNA for the CDR3 is TGTGCCAGCAGCTTAGTACTAGCGAGTACGCAGTATTTT. It yields the protein CASSLVLASTQYF. Combining the CDR3 with reference TRBV7-2 and TRBJ2-3 gives the whole variable domain GAGVSQSPSNKVTEKGKDVELRCDPISGHTALYWYRQSLGQGLEFLIYFQGNSAPDKSGLPSDRFSAERTGGSVSTLTIQRTQQEDSAVYLCASSLVLASTQYFGPGTRLTVL.